These 30 T cell receptor beta chains came from one sample sequenced in a study of cytomegalovirus exposure and HLA in healthy donors. Primers for the PCR totalled 60 Vbeta and 13 Jbeta. Produced via immunoSEQ multiplex PCR; TCRdb's table is partial and in-frame only. The sample consists of 170,000 or so clones, about 81% of them appearing once. Sequencing was carried out using PBMCs. The receptors derive from a woman aged 25 to 39 in good health and CMV-seronegative.

This sequence joins TRBV29-1 and TRBJ2-5, with TRBD1 as a possible D gene (7 bases). CDR1 SQVTM and CDR2 ANQGSEA come from the germline V gene. Trimming cost V 1 base and J 4 bases, with 19 bases left between them. The CDR3 spans 16 residues. CDR3 sequence: CSVEGVDGQGGETQYF. The CDR3 nucleotides read TGCAGCGTTGAAGGGGTTGATGGTCAGGGGGGAGAGACCCAGTACTTC.

V gene TRBV15 combines with J gene TRBJ2-5, with 7 positions matching TRBD2. The J call may be mistaken, given a closer DNA end match to TRBJ2-7. The CDR3 runs to 14 residues. Germline lookup yields CDR1 LNHNV and CDR2 YYDKDF (reference sequence). CDR3 DNA sequence: TGTGCCACCAGCAGAGATCGGGGGGTTTCCGAGCAGTACTTC. Translating gives CATSRDRGVSEQYF.

The gene calls are TRBV10-3 and TRBJ2-3; D possibly corresponds to TRBD2 (5 bases). Germline V lookup: CDR1 ENHRY, CDR2 SYGVKD. Deletions cut 2 bases from V and 6 bases from J, with 15 bases between. The CDR3 is 15 amino acids. DNA for the CDR3: TGTGCCATCAGTGAGCCGGGAAGGTCCGACGATACGCAGTATTTT. Its protein product is CAISEPGRSDDTQYF.

The V call is TRBV29-1, the J call TRBJ1-1; 7 positions match TRBD1. The germline V gene has CDR1 SQVTM and CDR2 ANQGSEA. The CDR3 totals 13 residues. V dropped 6 bases and J dropped 0; count of bases not matched to a gene: 4. In DNA, the CDR3 is TGCAGCGTCCAACAGGGGATGAACACTGAAGCTTTCTTT. Translated: CSVQQGMNTEAFF.

Written as DNA, the CDR3 is TGTGCCAGCAGATATCTCAGGGTACCCTCCTACGAGCAGTACTTC. As protein: CASRYLRVPSYEQYF. This rearrangement joins TRBV6-1 to TRBJ2-7; TRBD1 might be the D (5 bases). The germline gives CDR1 MNHNS, CDR2 SASEGT. The V end lost 6 bases, the J end lost 0 bases, and 15 bases lay between the germline ends. The CDR3 loop spans 15 amino acids.

This rearrangement joins TRBV4-3 to TRBJ2-7; 9 bases agree with TRBD2. CDR3 size: 19 residues. The V and J ends lost 0 bases and 7 bases, in that order; junction bases with no gene match: 19. CDR1 is LGHNA, CDR2 YSLEER, per germline. The CDR3 DNA reads as TGCGCCAGCAGCCAAGAATTGGACTCACCTAGCGGGATCCAGTGGGAGCAGTACTTC. Its protein is CASSQELDSPSGIQWEQYF.

This clone was found a few times. CDR3 bases: TGTGCCAGCAGCCCCGGACAGGGGAATAATTCACCCCTCCACTTT. Its protein product is CASSPGQGNNSPLHF. The chain is built from TRBV7-2 and TRBJ1-6; TRBD1 aligns across 9 bases. V lost 5 bases and J lost 5; bases outside the gene matches: 4. This CDR3 region has 15 residues. Germline V gene lookup returns CDR1 SGHTA and CDR2 FQGNSA.

The V and J genes are TRBV27 and TRBJ2-7; 8 bases match TRBD2. Germline V gene lookup returns CDR1 MNHEY and CDR2 SMNVEV (reference sequence). J lost 7 bases, V lost 6 bases, and 17 bases had no gene match. The length of the CDR3 is 16 residues. As DNA, the CDR3 is TGTGCCAGCAGCTTTCTTTTGGCGGGAGGACCGGAAGAGCAGTACTTC. Residues: CASSFLLAGGPEEQYF.

The J gene is TRBJ2-1, the V gene TRBV27, with a possible D match to TRBD1 (5 bases). CDR3 length equals 12 residues. CDR1 and CDR2 (germline): MNHEY, SMNVEV (reference sequence). The V and J ends lost 5 bases and 8 bases respectively, with 10 bases between them. The CDR3 region is CASSPTGDEQFF. The CDR3 bases are TGTGCCAGCAGTCCAACAGGCGATGAGCAGTTCTTC.

The chain couples TRBV19 to TRBJ1-5, with D possibly matching TRBD1 (5 bases). CDR1 is LNHDA, CDR2 SQIVND, per germline (reference sequence). Between the trimmed V and J ends, which lost 9 bases and 4 bases, there was a span of 13 bases. The CDR3 loop spans 13 amino acids. The CDR3 spells CASRKQENQPQHF. The CDR3, as DNA: TGTGCCAGCAGAAAACAGGAGAATCAGCCCCAGCATTTT. The whole variable domain, filled in from reference TRBV19 and TRBJ1-5, reads DGGITQSPKYLFRKEGQNVTLSCEQNLNHDAMYWYRQDPGQGLRLIYYSQIVNDFQKGDIAEGYSVSREKKESFPLTVTSAQKNPTAFYLCASRKQENQPQHFGDGTRLSIL.

The chain is built from TRBV5-6 and TRBJ2-7; weak D call: TRBD2 (6 bases). Trimming shortened V by 7 bases and J by 6 bases, and 17 bases separated the two germline ends. The CDR3 covers 13 residues. The germline CDR1 and CDR2 sequences are SGHDT and YYEEEE. In nucleotides, the CDR3 is TGTGCCAGCCTCAACTACCAGGGAGGCGAGCAGTACTTC. This codes for CASLNYQGGEQYF.

This clone was counted a few times. The chain recombines TRBV5-5 with TRBJ1-6; 7 bases fit TRBD1. This CDR3 contains 16 residues. V shed 5 bases and J 5 bases; nucleotides not matched to a gene: 10. CDR1 SGHKS and CDR2 YYEKEE come from the germline V gene (reference sequence). CDR3 sequence reads: CASRKITGANNSPLHF. The CDR3 region has the DNA TGTGCCAGCAGGAAAATAACAGGGGCTAATAATTCACCCCTCCACTTT. Variable domain in full (rest from reference TRBV5-5 and TRBJ1-6): DAGVTQSPTHLIKTRGQQVTLRCSPISGHKSVSWYQQVLGQGPQFIFQYYEKEERGRGNFPDRFSARQFPNYSSELNVNALLLGDSALYLCASRKITGANNSPLHFGNGTRLTVT.

This clone was seen more than once but under ten times. The chain combines TRBV27 with TRBJ1-3; tentatively, D is TRBD1 (5 bases). The V gene's germline CDR1 is MNHEY and CDR2 SMNVEV (reference sequence). V lost 3 bases to trimming and J lost 0 bases, with 9 bases between them. The CDR3 loop spans 15 amino acids. The CDR3 bases are TGTGCCAGCAGTTTCCGGGGGATCTCTGGAAACACCATATATTTT. Amino acids: CASSFRGISGNTIYF.

This clone is a singleton in its sample. The CDR3 nucleotides read TGTGCCAGCAGGAATTGGAGAATCACCTACGAGCAGTACTTC. It specifies CASRNWRITYEQYF. V gene TRBV6-1 combines with J gene TRBJ2-7, with no clear D. The germline V gene encodes CDR1 MNHNS and CDR2 SASEGT. Trimming removed 6 bases at V and 2 bases at J, with 14 bases between. The CDR3 extends over 14 amino acids.

CDR3 sequence (DNA): TGTGCCAGCAGCGCGACAGACACAGATACGCAGTATTTT. It encodes CASSATDTDTQYF. The chain is built from TRBV9 and TRBJ2-3, with D possibly TRBD1 on 5 matching bases. Trimming stripped 3 bases from V and 2 bases from J, with 7 bases between. CDR1 and CDR2 (germline): SGDLS, YYNGEE. This CDR3 is built from 13 residues.

This chain uses TRBV18 with TRBJ2-7; maybe TRBD1 (6 bases). V was trimmed by 2 bases and J by 2 bases, leaving 10 bases between them. Per germline, CDR1 KGHSH and CDR2 LQKENI. CDR3 length: 14 residues. CDR3 nucleotides: TGTGCCAGCTCACCAAAGGGGGTCCCCTACGAGCAGTACTTC. Translation: CASSPKGVPYEQYF.

This chain joins TRBV11-2 and TRBJ2-7, with 9 bases aligning to TRBD1. There are 16 residues in the CDR3. J was trimmed by 4 bases and V by 4 bases; bases with no gene match: 11. Germline V gives CDR1 SGHAT, CDR2 FQNNGV. The chain's CDR3 is CASSSLNGDRVYEQYF. The CDR3, as DNA: TGTGCCAGCAGCTCCCTGAACGGGGACAGGGTGTACGAGCAGTACTTC. The whole variable domain, remainder taken from reference TRBV11-2 and TRBJ2-7, is EAGVAQSPRYKIIEKRQSVAFWCNPISGHATLYWYQQILGQGPKLLIQFQNNGVVDDSQLPKDRFSAERLKGVDSTLKIQPAKLEDSAVYLCASSSLNGDRVYEQYFGPGTRLTVT.

V and J are TRBV30 and TRBJ1-6; unclear D gene. V lost 3 bases and J lost 8, with 11 bases in between. From germline, CDR1 is GTSNPN and CDR2 SVGIG (reference sequence). The CDR3 runs 13 residues. CDR3 sequence (DNA): TGTGCCTGGAGGGCGACCGGGGATTCACCCCTCCACTTT. Amino acids: CAWRATGDSPLHF. The full variable domain, its missing parts supplied by reference TRBV30 and TRBJ1-6, is SQTIHQWPATLVQPVGSPLSLECTVEGTSNPNLYWYRQAAGRGLQLLFYSVGIGQISSEVPQNLSASRPQDRQFILSSKKLLLSDSGFYLCAWRATGDSPLHFGNGTRLTVT.

This chain uses TRBV2 with TRBJ2-7; 8 bases align to TRBD1. The CDR3 sequence is 14 residues long. Germline V gives CDR1 SNHLY, CDR2 FYNNEI. V was clipped by 2 bases and J by 3 bases; unmatched bases: 3. The CDR3 nucleotides read TGTGCCAGCAGTGAACAGGGGGCAAACTACGAGCAGTACTTC. It encodes CASSEQGANYEQYF.

This sequence joins TRBV11-3 and TRBJ2-3; D unclear. The V and J ends lost 6 bases and 0 bases respectively, with 7 bases between them. The germline gives CDR1 SGHNT, CDR2 YENEEA. The CDR3 covers 13 residues. CDR3 DNA sequence: TGTGCCAGCAGTCGGCGGAGCACAGATACGCAGTATTTT. Residues: CASSRRSTDTQYF.

The rearrangement links TRBV4-1 to TRBJ2-7; D ambiguous. Germline V CDR1 and CDR2: MGHRA, YSYEKL. Trimming removed 0 bases at V and 4 bases at J, with 13 bases between. The CDR3 covers 15 residues. The DNA of the CDR3 is TGCGCCAGCAGCCAAGATGAGAACTCCGCATACGAGCAGTACTTC. This gives the protein CASSQDENSAYEQYF.

The chain combines TRBV9 with TRBJ1-5, with 8 bases identical to TRBD1. Germline trimming cut 7 bases from V and 6 bases from J; bases unmatched to any gene: 9. The CDR3 runs to 14 residues. Germline CDR1 SGDLS, CDR2 YYNGEE. CDR3 in amino acids: CASATGGGGQPQHF. CDR3 DNA sequence: TGTGCCAGCGCTACAGGGGGTGGAGGTCAGCCCCAGCATTTT.

The chain has TRBV7-8 and TRBJ1-5; TRBD1 matches at 7 bases. This CDR3 spans 14 amino acids. Losses at the gene ends were 0 bases for V and 7 bases for J; bases not matched to a gene: 3. Germline loops: CDR1 SGHVS, CDR2 FQNEAQ. The CDR3, as DNA: TGTGCCAGCAGCTTAGCGAGGGGGCAGCAGCCCCAGCATTTT. Protein product: CASSLARGQQPQHF.

The chain uses TRBV1 and TRBJ2-1; TRBD2, the table's D call, was not compared with the DNA. TRBV1 is a documented pseudogene. This CDR3 is built from 16 residues. CDR3 sequence reads: CTSSQVRGPRHNEQFF. CDR3 coding DNA: TGCACCAGCAGCCAAGTAAGAGGGCCGAGGCACAATGAGCAGTTCTTC.

This chain links TRBV5-6 with TRBJ1-5; D is possibly TRBD1 (5 bases). This CDR3 region has 16 residues. V was cut by 1 base and J by 7 bases, with 18 bases left in between. Germline V lookup: CDR1 SGHDT, CDR2 YYEEEE. The CDR3: CASSLRGRQKGQPQHF. CDR3 nucleotide sequence: TGTGCCAGCAGCTTGAGAGGACGCCAGAAGGGGCAGCCCCAGCATTTT.

The CDR3 here is CSARRGGPHNEQFF. The CDR3 DNA is TGCAGCGCTCGGCGCGGGGGACCCCACAATGAGCAGTTCTTC. The V gene is TRBV29-1, the J gene TRBJ2-1, with 7 bases lining up with TRBD2. This CDR3 is 14 amino acids long. The junction had 11 bases not matched to a gene; V was cut back by 7 bases and J by 5 bases. Germline V gene data show CDR1 as SQVTM and CDR2 as ANQGSEA.

V usage is TRBV2 and J usage is TRBJ2-3; tentatively, D is TRBD2 (6 bases). V lost 6 bases and J lost 14, with 21 bases in between. The CDR3 contains 13 residues. Per the germline V gene, CDR1 is SNHLY and CDR2 is FYNNEI. CDR3: CASSPMAPEGTYF. CDR3 DNA: TGTGCCAGCAGCCCGATGGCGCCGGAGGGGACGTATTTT.

The V call is TRBV10-3, the J call TRBJ1-2; TRBD1 aligns across 9 bases. V shed 10 bases, J shed 8 bases, and the junction held 11 bases outside the gene matches. This CDR3 region has 13 residues. CDR1 is ENHRY and CDR2 is SYGVKD in the germline V gene. CDR3 sequence: CATTGGRESGYTF. CDR3 DNA: TGTGCCACAACAGGGGGCAGAGAAAGCGGCTACACCTTC.

This clone has a handful of counts. The chain uses TRBV6-5 and TRBJ1-1; 7 bases are a match to TRBD1. The CDR3 contains 15 residues. The germline gives CDR1 MNHEY, CDR2 SVGAGI. V gave up 2 bases and J gave up 6 bases; unmatched junction bases: 9. CDR3 in DNA: TGTGCCAGCAGTTACACGGCGACAGGGACCTCTGAAGCTTTCTTT. This encodes CASSYTATGTSEAFF.

This chain connects TRBV4-2 to TRBJ2-2, with D possibly being TRBD2 (6 bases). This CDR3 is 15 amino acids long. The germline V gene encodes CDR1 LGHNA and CDR2 YNFKEQ. The germline V and J ends were trimmed by 0 bases and 8 bases, with 13 bases remaining between them. The CDR3: CASSQDPEGMGELFF. In nucleotides, the CDR3 is TGTGCCAGCAGCCAAGATCCGGAGGGAATGGGGGAGCTGTTTTTT.